One and the same sample provided the 15 T cell receptor beta chains below, sequenced in a study of blood T cell repertoires in COVID-19. Only in-frame clones appear in the TCRdb table, and some are missing; sequencing was by immunoSEQ multiplex PCR. The table has around 200,000 clones, 80% to 85% seen once. Sample: peripheral blood. These receptors all stem from a woman in her 70s with COVID-19, enrolled during active disease.

CDR3 protein: CSASTGRVRAGELFF. Written as DNA, the CDR3 is TGCAGTGCTAGTACGGGTAGGGTGCGGGCCGGGGAGCTGTTTTTT. V is TRBV20-1 and J is TRBJ2-2; a possible D gene is TRBD2 (5 bases). V lost 3 bases to trimming and J lost 6 bases, with 17 bases between them. This CDR3 is 15 amino acids long. The germline gives CDR1 DFQATT, CDR2 SNEGSKA (reference sequence).

This clone was detected only once. The chain employs TRBV10-3 and TRBJ2-7, with 11 bases identical to TRBD2. J lost 9 bases, V lost 8 bases, and 18 bases had no gene match. Germline V gene sequence: CDR1 ENHRY, CDR2 SYGVKD. The CDR3 sequence is 16 residues long. The CDR3 nucleotides are TGTGCCATCGTCGTGGGTATTGGGACTAGCGGTTTCGTGCAGTACTTC. This gives the protein CAIVVGIGTSGFVQYF.

In its sample, this clone was seen a few times. This chain joins TRBV10-3 and TRBJ2-1; TRBD2 matches 7 bases. The trim removed 4 bases at V and 0 bases at J, leaving 6 bases unmatched. The germline CDR1 and CDR2 sequences are ENHRY and SYGVKD. CDR3 length equals 16 residues. The CDR3 is CAISARAGVSYNEQFF. In DNA, the CDR3 is TGTGCCATCAGTGCCAGGGCGGGAGTCTCCTACAATGAGCAGTTCTTC.

V is TRBV19 and J is TRBJ1-5, with 10 bases aligning to TRBD1. Unmatched junction bases numbered 4, after V lost 1 base and J lost 4 bases. This CDR3 region has 16 residues. Germline CDR1 and CDR2: LNHDA and SQIVND (reference sequence). DNA for the CDR3: TGTGCCAGTAGTATAGGGGGGGACAGGGGTAATCAGCCCCAGCATTTT. Protein product: CASSIGGDRGNQPQHF.

The chain joins TRBV19 to TRBJ1-5; 7 bases are shared with TRBD1. CDR1 LNHDA and CDR2 SQIVND come from the germline V gene (reference sequence). CDR3 length: 15 amino acids. V was clipped by 4 bases and J by 6 bases; unmatched bases: 9. CDR3 sequence reads: CASSTRQGVSQPQHF. For the CDR3, the DNA is TGTGCCAGTAGTACCCGCCAGGGGGTGAGTCAGCCCCAGCATTTT.

This chain uses TRBV19 with TRBJ1-3; 9 bases are a match to TRBD1. The V and J ends lost 5 bases and 0 bases, in that order; junction bases with no gene match: 5. Germline V lookup: CDR1 LNHDA, CDR2 SQIVND (reference sequence). This CDR3 is 16 amino acids long. The CDR3 spells CASSGTGTSSGNTIYF. CDR3 nucleotides: TGTGCCAGTAGTGGGACAGGGACGTCCTCTGGAAACACCATATATTTT.

The chain recombines TRBV19 with TRBJ2-7; TRBD1 aligns across 7 bases. Unmatched junction bases numbered 12, after V lost 3 bases and J lost 4 bases. Germline lookup yields CDR1 LNHDA and CDR2 SQIVND (reference sequence). The length of the CDR3 is 16 residues. This CDR3 is CASSILPGQKLYEQYF. CDR3 nucleotide sequence: TGTGCCAGTAGTATTTTGCCGGGACAGAAGTTGTACGAGCAGTACTTC.

In this sample, this clone turned up once. The chain employs TRBV6-5 and TRBJ2-7; D may be TRBD1 (6 bases). The CDR3 runs 14 residues. Germline V gives CDR1 MNHEY, CDR2 SVGAGI. The V end lost 8 bases, the J end lost 2 bases, and 16 bases lay between the germline ends. The CDR3 DNA follows: TGTGCCAGCGAAAAAGGGGGTGGAACCTACGAGCAGTACTTC. Protein sequence: CASEKGGGTYEQYF.

The rearrangement joins TRBV5-1 to TRBJ2-3, with TRBD2 as a possible D gene (7 bases). The germline gives CDR1 SGHRS, CDR2 YFSETQ. Deletions cut 1 base from V and 2 bases from J, with 14 bases between. The CDR3 length is 16 residues. CDR3 region: CASSLMGGRNTDTQYF. The CDR3 DNA sequence: TGCGCCAGCAGCTTGATGGGGGGGCGTAACACAGATACGCAGTATTTT. The entire variable domain, with the rest obtained from reference TRBV5-1 and TRBJ2-3, is as follows: KAGVTQTPRYLIKTRGQQVTLSCSPISGHRSVSWYQQTPGQGLQFLFEYFSETQRNKGNFPGRFSGRQFSNSRSEMNVSTLELGDSALYLCASSLMGGRNTDTQYFGPGTRLTVL.

This chain connects TRBV10-1 to TRBJ1-1, with D maybe TRBD1 (5 bases). There are 14 residues in the CDR3. CDR1 and CDR2 (germline): WNHNN, SYGVQD (reference sequence). The germline V and J ends were trimmed by 6 bases and 3 bases, with 14 bases remaining between them. CDR3 amino acids: CASRRGGSDTEAFF. In DNA, the CDR3 is TGCGCCAGCAGGAGGGGAGGTAGCGACACTGAAGCTTTCTTT.

In its sample, this clone was seen once. The chain uses TRBV11-2 and TRBJ2-4; D may be TRBD2 (6 bases). The V end lost 5 bases, the J end lost 8 bases, and 19 bases lay between the germline ends. Germline V gene sequence: CDR1 SGHAT, CDR2 FQNNGV. The CDR3 has 15 amino acids. CDR3: CASSRPGRDGDIQYF. The CDR3 bases are TGTGCCAGCAGCCGGCCGGGGCGGGACGGGGACATTCAGTACTTC.

V is TRBV19 and J is TRBJ2-5; 12 positions agree with TRBD1. There are 14 residues in the CDR3. Per the germline V gene, CDR1 is LNHDA and CDR2 is SQIVND (reference sequence). Trimming cost V 9 bases and J 5 bases; bases outside gene matches: 7. Here the CDR3 DNA reads TGTGCCAGCCAACCGGGACAGGGGGCGGAGACCCAGTACTTC. Its protein is CASQPGQGAETQYF.

The chain uses TRBV6-5 and TRBJ2-5; 12 bases are shared with TRBD1. Germline lookup yields CDR1 MNHEY and CDR2 SVGAGI. This CDR3 comprises 14 residues. The junction had 4 bases not matched to a gene; V was cut back by 6 bases and J by 5 bases. For the CDR3, the DNA is TGTGCCAGCAGGGGGACAGGGGGCCAGGAGACCCAGTACTTC. Translation gives CASRGTGGQETQYF.

V is TRBV11-3 and J is TRBJ2-5; D possibly corresponds to TRBD2 (6 bases). V gave up 5 bases and J gave up 0 bases, with 13 bases separating them. Germline assignment: CDR1 SGHNT and CDR2 YENEEA. This CDR3 region has 15 residues. DNA for the CDR3: TGTGCCAGCAGCCCGGGGGAGAGTTACCAAGAGACCCAGTACTTC. Its protein product is CASSPGESYQETQYF.

The chain uses TRBV4-2 and TRBJ2-3; 9 bases fit TRBD2. V shed 4 bases and J 7 bases; nucleotides not matched to a gene: 12. Germline loops: CDR1 LGHNA, CDR2 YNFKEQ. The CDR3 is made up of 16 amino acids. CDR3 loop: CASSPVGGGVSYTQYF. CDR3 DNA: TGTGCCAGCAGCCCTGTGGGCGGGGGGGTGTCATATACGCAGTATTTT.